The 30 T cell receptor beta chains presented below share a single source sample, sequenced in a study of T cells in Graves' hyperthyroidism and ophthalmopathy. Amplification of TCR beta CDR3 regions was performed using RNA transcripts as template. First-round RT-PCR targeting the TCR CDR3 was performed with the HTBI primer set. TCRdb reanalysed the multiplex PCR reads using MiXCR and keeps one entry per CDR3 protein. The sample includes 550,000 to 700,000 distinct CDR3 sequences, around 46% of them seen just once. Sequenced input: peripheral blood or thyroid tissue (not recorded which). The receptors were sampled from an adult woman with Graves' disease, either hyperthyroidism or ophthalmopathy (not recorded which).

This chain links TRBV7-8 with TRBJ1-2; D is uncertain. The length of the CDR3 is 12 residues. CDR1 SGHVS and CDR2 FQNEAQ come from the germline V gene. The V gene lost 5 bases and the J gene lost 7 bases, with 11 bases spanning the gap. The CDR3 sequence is CASSATAGGYTF. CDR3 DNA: TGTGCCAGCAGCGCAACCGCCGGTGGCTACACCTTC.

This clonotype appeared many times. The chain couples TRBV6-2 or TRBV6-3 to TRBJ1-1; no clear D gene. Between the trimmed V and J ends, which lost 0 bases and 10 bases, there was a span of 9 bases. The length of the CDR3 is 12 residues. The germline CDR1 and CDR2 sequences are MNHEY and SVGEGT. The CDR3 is CASSYSTWGAFF. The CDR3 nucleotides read TGTGCCAGCAGTTACTCGACATGGGGAGCTTTCTTT.

CDR3 protein: CASSLQGNSGNTIYF. DNA for the CDR3: TGTGCCAGCAGCTTACAGGGAAATTCTGGAAACACCATATATTTT. The chain carries TRBV7-2 and TRBJ1-3, with D possibly matching TRBD1 (5 bases). The CDR3 runs 15 residues. The germline V and J ends were trimmed by 2 bases and 1 base, with 9 bases remaining between them. Germline CDR1 and CDR2: SGHTA and FQGNSA.

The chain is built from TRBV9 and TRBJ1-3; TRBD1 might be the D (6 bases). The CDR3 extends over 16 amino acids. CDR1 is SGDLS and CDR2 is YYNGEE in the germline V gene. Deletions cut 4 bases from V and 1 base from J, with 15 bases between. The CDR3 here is CASSPTGPLSGNTIYF. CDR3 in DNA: TGTGCCAGCAGCCCAACAGGGCCCCTATCTGGAAACACCATATATTTT.

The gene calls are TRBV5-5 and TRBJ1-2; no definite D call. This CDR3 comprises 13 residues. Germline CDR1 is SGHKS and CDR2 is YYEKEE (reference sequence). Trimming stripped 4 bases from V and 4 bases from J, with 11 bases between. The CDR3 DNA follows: TGTGCCAGCAGCCCCCATCTCAGCTATGGCTACACCTTC. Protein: CASSPHLSYGYTF.

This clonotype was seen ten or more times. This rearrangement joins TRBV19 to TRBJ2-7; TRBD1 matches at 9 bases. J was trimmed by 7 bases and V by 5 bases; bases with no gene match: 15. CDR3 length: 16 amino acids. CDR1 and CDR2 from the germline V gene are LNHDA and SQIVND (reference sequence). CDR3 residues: CASSFTSSGTGREQYF. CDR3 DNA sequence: TGTGCCAGTAGTTTCACCAGTTCCGGGACAGGGAGAGAGCAGTACTTC.

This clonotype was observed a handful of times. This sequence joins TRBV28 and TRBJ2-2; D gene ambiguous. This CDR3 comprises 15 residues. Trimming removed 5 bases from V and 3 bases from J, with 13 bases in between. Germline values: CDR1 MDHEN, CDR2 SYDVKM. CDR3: CASSPGSRHTGELFF. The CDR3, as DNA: TGTGCCAGCAGTCCAGGTAGCAGACACACCGGGGAGCTGTTTTTT.

CDR3 DNA sequence: TGTGCCAGCGGCGGGGGGGCCCACGAGCAGTACTTC. It encodes CASGGGAHEQYF. This chain links TRBV12-3 or TRBV12-4 with TRBJ2-7; 9 bases agree with TRBD2. The CDR3 consists of 12 residues. The junction had 4 bases not matched to a gene; V was cut back by 8 bases and J by 5 bases.

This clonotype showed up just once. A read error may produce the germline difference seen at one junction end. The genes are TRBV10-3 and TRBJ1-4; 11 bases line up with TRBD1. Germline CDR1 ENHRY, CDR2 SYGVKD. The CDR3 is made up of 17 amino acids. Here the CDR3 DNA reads TGTGCCATCAGTGATCGGACAGGGGGCAATGAAGCGGACGAACTCTTTTTT. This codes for CAISDRTGGNEADELFF.

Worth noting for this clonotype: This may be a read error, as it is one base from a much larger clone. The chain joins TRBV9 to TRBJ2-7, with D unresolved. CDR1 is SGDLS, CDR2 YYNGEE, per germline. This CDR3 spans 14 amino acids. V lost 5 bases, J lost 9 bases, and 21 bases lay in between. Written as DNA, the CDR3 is TGTGCCAGCAGTACCACTGGGAACCCCTCCGGGCAGTACTTC. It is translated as CASSTTGNPSGQYF.

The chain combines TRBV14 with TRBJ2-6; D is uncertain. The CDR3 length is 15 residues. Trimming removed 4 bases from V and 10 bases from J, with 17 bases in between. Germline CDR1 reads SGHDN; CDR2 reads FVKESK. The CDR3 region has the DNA TGTGCCAGCAGCCCCACAAGATGGACGGGTAACGTCCTGACTTTC. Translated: CASSPTRWTGNVLTF.

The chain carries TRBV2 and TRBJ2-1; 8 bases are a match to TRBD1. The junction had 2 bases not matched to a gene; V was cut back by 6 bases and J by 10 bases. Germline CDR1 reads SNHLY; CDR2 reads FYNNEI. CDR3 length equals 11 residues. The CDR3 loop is CASRRTGEQFF. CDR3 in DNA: TGTGCCAGCAGGCGGACAGGGGAGCAGTTCTTC. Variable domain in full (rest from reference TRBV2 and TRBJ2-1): EPEVTQTPSHQVTQMGQEVILRCVPISNHLYFYWYRQILGQKVEFLVSFYNNEISEKSEIFDDQFSVERPDGSNFTLKIRSTKLEDSAMYFCASRRTGEQFFGPGTRLTVL.

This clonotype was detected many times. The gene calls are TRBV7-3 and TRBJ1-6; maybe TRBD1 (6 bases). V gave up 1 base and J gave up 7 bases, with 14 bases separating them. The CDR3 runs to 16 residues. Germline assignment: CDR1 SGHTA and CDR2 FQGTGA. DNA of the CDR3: TGTGCCAGCAGCTTAAATTCTGACAGGACCAATTCACCCCTCCACTTT. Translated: CASSLNSDRTNSPLHF.

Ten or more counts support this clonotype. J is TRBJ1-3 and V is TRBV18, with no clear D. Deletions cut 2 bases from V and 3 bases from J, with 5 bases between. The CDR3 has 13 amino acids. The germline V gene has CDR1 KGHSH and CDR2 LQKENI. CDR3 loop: CASSPDNGNTIYF. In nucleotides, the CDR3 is TGTGCCAGCTCACCAGACAATGGAAACACCATATATTTT.

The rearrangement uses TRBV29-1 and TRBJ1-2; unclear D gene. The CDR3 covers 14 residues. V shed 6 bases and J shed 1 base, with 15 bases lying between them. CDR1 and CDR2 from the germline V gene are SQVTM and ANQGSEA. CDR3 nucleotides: TGCAGCGTACTACTAACGGGTTATAACTATGGCTACACCTTC. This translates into CSVLLTGYNYGYTF.

The CDR3 here is CASSLEARGRSGYTF. The CDR3 nucleotides are TGTGCCAGCAGCTTGGAAGCCAGGGGCCGTTCTGGCTACACCTTC. The chain joins TRBV7-2 to TRBJ1-2; a possible D gene is TRBD1 (6 bases). Looked up from germline, CDR1 is SGHTA and CDR2 is FQGNSA. V lost 3 bases and J 7 bases, leaving 18 bases between the germline ends. The CDR3 runs 15 residues.

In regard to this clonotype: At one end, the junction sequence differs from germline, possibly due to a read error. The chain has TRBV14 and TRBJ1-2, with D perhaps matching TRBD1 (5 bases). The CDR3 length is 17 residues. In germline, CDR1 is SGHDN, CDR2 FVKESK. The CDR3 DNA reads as TGTGCCAGCAGCCGCTTTGGTCGGGGCCGGCAGGACTACGGCTACACCTTC. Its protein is CASSRFGRGRQDYGYTF.

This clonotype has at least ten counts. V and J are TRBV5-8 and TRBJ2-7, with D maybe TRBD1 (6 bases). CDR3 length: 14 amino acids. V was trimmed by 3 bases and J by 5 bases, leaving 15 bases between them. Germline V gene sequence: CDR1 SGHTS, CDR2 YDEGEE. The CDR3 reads CASSSSRGWNEQYF. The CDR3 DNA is TGTGCCAGCAGCTCCTCCAGGGGATGGAACGAGCAGTACTTC.

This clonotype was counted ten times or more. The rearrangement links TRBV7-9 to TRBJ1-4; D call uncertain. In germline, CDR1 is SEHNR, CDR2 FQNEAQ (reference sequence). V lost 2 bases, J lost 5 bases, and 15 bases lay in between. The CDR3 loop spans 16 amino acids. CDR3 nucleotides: TGTGCCAGCAGCTTAATCCGTCCTAGACTCAATGAAAAACTGTTTTTT. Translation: CASSLIRPRLNEKLFF.

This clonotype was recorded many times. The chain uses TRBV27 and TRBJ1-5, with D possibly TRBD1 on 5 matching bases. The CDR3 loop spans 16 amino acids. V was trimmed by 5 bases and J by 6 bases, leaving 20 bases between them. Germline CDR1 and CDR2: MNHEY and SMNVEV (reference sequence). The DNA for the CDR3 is TGTGCCAGCAGTCCAGTGGCAGGCGGTAGGGGTCAGCCCCAGCATTTT. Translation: CASSPVAGGRGQPQHF.

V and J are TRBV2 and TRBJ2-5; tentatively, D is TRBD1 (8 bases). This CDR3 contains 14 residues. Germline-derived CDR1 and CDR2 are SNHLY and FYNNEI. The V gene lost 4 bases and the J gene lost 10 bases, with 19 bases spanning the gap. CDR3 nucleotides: TGTGCCAGCAGTGCACAGACAGGGGAGGGGAACCAGTACTTC. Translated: CASSAQTGEGNQYF.

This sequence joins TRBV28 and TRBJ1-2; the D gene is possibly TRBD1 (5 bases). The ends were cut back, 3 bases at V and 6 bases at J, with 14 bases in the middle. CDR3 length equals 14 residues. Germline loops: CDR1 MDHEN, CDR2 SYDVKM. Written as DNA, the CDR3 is TGTGCCAGCAGTTTCACCGGGACCACAGATGGCTACACCTTC. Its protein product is CASSFTGTTDGYTF.

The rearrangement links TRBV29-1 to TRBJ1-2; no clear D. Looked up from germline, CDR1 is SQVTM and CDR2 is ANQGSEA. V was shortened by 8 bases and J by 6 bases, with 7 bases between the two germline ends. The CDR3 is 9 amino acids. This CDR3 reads CSFRDGYTF. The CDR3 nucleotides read TGCAGCTTTAGGGATGGCTACACCTTC.

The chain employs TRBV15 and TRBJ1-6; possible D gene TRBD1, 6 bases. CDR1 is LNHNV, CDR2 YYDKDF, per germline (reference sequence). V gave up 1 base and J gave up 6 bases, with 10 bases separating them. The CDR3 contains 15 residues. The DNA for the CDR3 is TGTGCCACCAGCAGAGTTGGACAGAGTAATTCACCCCTCCACTTT. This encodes CATSRVGQSNSPLHF.

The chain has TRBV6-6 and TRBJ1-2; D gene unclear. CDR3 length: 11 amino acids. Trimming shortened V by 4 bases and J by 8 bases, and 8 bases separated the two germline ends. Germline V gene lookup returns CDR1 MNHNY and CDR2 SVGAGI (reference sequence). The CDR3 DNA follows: TGTGCCAGCAGTTCTGATACGGGCTACACCTTC. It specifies CASSSDTGYTF.

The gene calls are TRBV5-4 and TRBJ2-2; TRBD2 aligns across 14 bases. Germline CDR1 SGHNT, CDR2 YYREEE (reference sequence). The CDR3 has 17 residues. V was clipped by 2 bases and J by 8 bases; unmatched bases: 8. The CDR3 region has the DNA TGTGCCAGCAGCTTTCTTGGACTAGCGGGAGGTTCAGGGGAGCTGTTTTTT. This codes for CASSFLGLAGGSGELFF.

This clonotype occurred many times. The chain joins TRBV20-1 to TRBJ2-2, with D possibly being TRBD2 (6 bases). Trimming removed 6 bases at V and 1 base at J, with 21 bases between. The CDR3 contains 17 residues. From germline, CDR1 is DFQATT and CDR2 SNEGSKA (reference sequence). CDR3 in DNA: TGCAGTGCCCTGGGGGGTCAATGGGTCGGGAACACCGGGGAGCTGTTTTTT. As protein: CSALGGQWVGNTGELFF.

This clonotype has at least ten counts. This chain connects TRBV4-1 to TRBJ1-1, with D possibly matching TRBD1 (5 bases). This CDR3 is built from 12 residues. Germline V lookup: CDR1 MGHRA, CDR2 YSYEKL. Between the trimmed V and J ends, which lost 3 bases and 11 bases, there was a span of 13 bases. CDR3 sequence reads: CASSHPDIYAFF. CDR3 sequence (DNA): TGCGCCAGCAGCCACCCGGACATTTACGCTTTCTTT.

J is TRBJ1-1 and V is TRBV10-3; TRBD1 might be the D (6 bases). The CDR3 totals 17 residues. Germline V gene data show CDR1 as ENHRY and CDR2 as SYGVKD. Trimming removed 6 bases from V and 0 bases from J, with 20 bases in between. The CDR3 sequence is CAISVSGRGGLNTEAFF. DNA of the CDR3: TGTGCCATCAGCGTATCGGGCAGGGGCGGTTTGAACACTGAAGCTTTCTTT.

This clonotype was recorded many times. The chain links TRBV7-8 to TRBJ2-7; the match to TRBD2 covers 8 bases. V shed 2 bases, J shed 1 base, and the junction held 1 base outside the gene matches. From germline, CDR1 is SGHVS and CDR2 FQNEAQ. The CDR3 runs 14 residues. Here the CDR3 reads CASSLSSGSYEQYF. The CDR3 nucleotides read TGTGCCAGCAGCTTATCTAGCGGGTCCTACGAGCAGTACTTC.